These 2 T cell receptor beta chains came from one sample sequenced in a study of cytomegalovirus exposure and HLA in healthy donors. Researchers ran the PCR with 60 Vbeta and 13 Jbeta primers. Assay: immunoSEQ multiplex PCR; the TCRdb copy retains only in-frame clones and omits some. In the table there are approximately 70,000 clones, 72% of which are singletons. Sequencing used PBMCs. Receptor source: a woman between 40 and 50 years old in good health and CMV-seropositive.

The J gene is TRBJ2-7, the V gene TRBV6-5; the match to TRBD1 covers 9 bases. CDR3 length equals 15 residues. Germline V gene lookup returns CDR1 MNHEY and CDR2 SVGAGI. V gave up 2 bases and J gave up 3 bases; unmatched junction bases: 5. The CDR3 protein is CASSYQPGQGYEQYF. CDR3 sequence (DNA): TGTGCCAGCAGTTACCAACCGGGACAGGGCTACGAGCAGTACTTC.

This clone has a single count. The gene calls are TRBV4-1 and TRBJ2-1, with TRBD2 matching over 11 bases. Germline V gene sequence: CDR1 MGHRA, CDR2 YSYEKL. Unmatched junction bases numbered 10, after V lost 1 base and J lost 2 bases. The CDR3 spans 19 residues. CDR3 sequence: CASSQVPSGGPVAYNEQFF. In DNA, the CDR3 is TGCGCCAGCAGCCAAGTCCCTAGCGGGGGGCCGGTTGCCTACAATGAGCAGTTCTTC.